This entry lists 15 T cell receptor beta chains sequenced from one sample in a study of T cells after posttransplantation cyclophosphamide. Cyclophosphamide on days +3 and +4 followed busulfan-fludarabine conditioning and a marrow graft. The data were produced by immunoSEQ multiplex PCR, yet TCRdb's version contains in-frame clones alone and is incomplete. The table includes about 6,500 clones, 74% detected once. Sample: PBMCs, taken around 1,400 days after allogeneic stem cell transplant with posttransplant cyclophosphamide. The receptor set was obtained from a male patient between 25 and 39 years old who received an allogeneic stem cell transplant from a related donor, was CMV-positive, and had acute GVHD only. Some of these T cells may belong to the graft donor.

The chain combines TRBV5-6 with TRBJ2-3, with 12 bases aligning to TRBD2. The length of the CDR3 is 18 residues. V was pared by 0 bases and J by 2 bases, with 7 bases of the junction left unmatched. Per the germline V gene, CDR1 is SGHDT and CDR2 is YYEEEE. The CDR3 DNA reads TGTGCCAGCAGCTTGGCGCTAGCGGGGGGGCACTACACAGATACGCAGTATTTT. The encoded protein is CASSLALAGGHYTDTQYF.

The chain carries TRBV7-2 and TRBJ2-2; 8 bases fit TRBD2. Germline-derived CDR1 and CDR2 are SGHTA and FQGNSA. The CDR3 length is 13 residues. Trimming cost V 4 bases and J 9 bases; bases outside gene matches: 4. CDR3 loop: CASSWRGDRELFF. DNA of the CDR3: TGTGCCAGCAGCTGGCGGGGGGATAGGGAGCTGTTTTTT.

The V gene is TRBV7-2, the J gene TRBJ1-4; D is uncertain. The CDR3 consists of 15 residues. Looked up from germline, CDR1 is SGHTA and CDR2 is FQGNSA. Trimming shortened V by 1 base and J by 6 bases, and 12 bases separated the two germline ends. This CDR3 reads CASSLVSGKDEKLFF. CDR3 nucleotides: TGTGCCAGCAGCTTAGTATCGGGGAAGGATGAAAAACTGTTTTTT.

The gene calls are TRBV7-2 and TRBJ2-7, with D perhaps TRBD1 (5 bases). Germline loops: CDR1 SGHTA, CDR2 FQGNSA. The CDR3 consists of 15 residues. The ends were cut back, 2 bases at V and 3 bases at J, with 14 bases in the middle. In nucleotides, the CDR3 is TGTGCCAGCAGCTTACAGGCGGCAGGGATCTACGAGCAGTACTTC. Encoded protein: CASSLQAAGIYEQYF.

The gene calls are TRBV5-6 and TRBJ2-3; 9 bases align to TRBD2. The CDR3 spans 15 residues. CDR1 SGHDT and CDR2 YYEEEE come from the germline V gene. The V segment lost 2 bases and the J segment 2 bases; nucleotides outside the gene matches: 3. This CDR3 reads CASSFPSGATDTQYF. The CDR3 region has the DNA TGTGCCAGCAGCTTCCCTAGCGGGGCCACAGATACGCAGTATTTT.

V gene TRBV7-2 combines with J gene TRBJ2-5; 15 bases map to TRBD2. Germline values: CDR1 SGHTA, CDR2 FQGNSA. The V gene end was trimmed by 0 bases and the J gene end by 5 bases; junction bases not matched to a gene: 7. This CDR3 comprises 18 residues. CDR3 protein: CASSLASWTSGRGETQYF. The CDR3 nucleotides are TGTGCCAGCAGCTTAGCGTCTTGGACTAGCGGGAGGGGTGAGACCCAGTACTTC.

In its sample, this clone was seen a few times. V usage is TRBV29-1 and J usage is TRBJ2-7, with D unresolved. This CDR3 is 12 amino acids long. CDR1 is SQVTM, CDR2 ANQGSEA, per germline. V lost 2 bases and J lost 0, with 5 bases in between. The CDR3, as DNA: TGCAGCGTTGAATCCAACTCCTACGAGCAGTACTTC. Amino acids: CSVESNSYEQYF.

This clone was seen more than once but under ten times. The J gene is TRBJ1-2, the V gene TRBV2, with D possibly being TRBD1 (6 bases). The V end was cut by 8 bases, the J end by 4 bases, with 8 bases between. CDR3 length equals 11 residues. Germline CDR1 and CDR2: SNHLY and FYNNEI. This CDR3 is CASRDTYGYTF. CDR3 DNA: TGTGCCAGCCGGGACACCTATGGCTACACCTTC.

A note on this clone: Other nucleotide sequences in the sample specify the same CDR3. The V gene is TRBV5-1, the J gene TRBJ1-1; perhaps TRBD1 as D (5 bases). The CDR3 totals 14 residues. Germline CDR1 and CDR2: SGHRS and YFSETQ. Between the trimmed V and J ends, which lost 0 bases and 4 bases, there was a span of 10 bases. The CDR3 nucleotides read TGCGCCAGCAGCTTGGCGTCGGGGGGCACTGAAGCTTTCTTT. Its protein is CASSLASGGTEAFF. Drawing the rest from reference TRBV5-1 and TRBJ1-1, the complete variable domain is KAGVTQTPRYLIKTRGQQVTLSCSPISGHRSVSWYQQTPGQGLQFLFEYFSETQRNKGNFPGRFSGRQFSNSRSEMNVSTLELGDSALYLCASSLASGGTEAFFGQGTRLTVV.

This chain links TRBV10-2 with TRBJ2-3, with a tentative D call TRBD1 (6 bases). The V and J ends lost 7 bases and 3 bases respectively, with 14 bases between them. Germline CDR1 WSHSY, CDR2 SAAADI. The CDR3 has 14 amino acids. CDR3 loop: CASTSRGLTDTQYF. Written as DNA, the CDR3 is TGCGCCAGCACCAGCAGGGGTTTAACAGATACGCAGTATTTT.

This rearrangement joins TRBV6-6 to TRBJ1-1, with D maybe TRBD1 (6 bases). The V end lost 6 bases, the J end lost 5 bases, and 13 bases lay between the germline ends. The germline CDR1 and CDR2 sequences are MNHNY and SVGAGI (reference sequence). The CDR3 loop spans 13 amino acids. CDR3 region: CASSPVRGTEAFF. CDR3 DNA: TGTGCCAGCAGCCCCGTAAGGGGGACTGAAGCTTTCTTT.

The genes are TRBV5-1 and TRBJ1-1; D is perhaps TRBD1 (5 bases). Looked up from germline, CDR1 is SGHRS and CDR2 is YFSETQ. With 4 bases removed from V and 4 bases from J, the gap between germline ends came to 17 bases. The CDR3 totals 15 residues. CDR3 nucleotide sequence: TGCGCCAGCAGCCAACATACCAGGGTTACCACTGAAGCTTTCTTT. It is translated as CASSQHTRVTTEAFF. Combining the CDR3 with reference TRBV5-1 and TRBJ1-1 gives the whole variable domain KAGVTQTPRYLIKTRGQQVTLSCSPISGHRSVSWYQQTPGQGLQFLFEYFSETQRNKGNFPGRFSGRQFSNSRSEMNVSTLELGDSALYLCASSQHTRVTTEAFFGQGTRLTVV.

The genes are TRBV11-3 and TRBJ2-3; 7 bases are shared with TRBD1. V lost 5 bases and J lost 6; bases outside the gene matches: 8. The CDR3 extends over 14 amino acids. CDR1 and CDR2 from the germline V gene are SGHNT and YENEEA. The CDR3 DNA reads TGTGCCAGCAGCCAACAGGGGTTCGCGGATACGCAGTATTTT. It codes for CASSQQGFADTQYF. The full variable domain, completed using reference TRBV11-3 and TRBJ2-3, is EAGVVQSPRYKIIEKKQPVAFWCNPISGHNTLYWYLQNLGQGPELLIRYENEEAVDDSQLPKDRFSAERLKGVDSTLKIQPAELGDSAVYLCASSQQGFADTQYFGPGTRLTVL.

The chain carries TRBV6-1 and TRBJ2-7; 8 bases are a match to TRBD1. Germline V gene data show CDR1 as MNHNS and CDR2 as SASEGT. V gave up 0 bases and J gave up 3 bases; unmatched junction bases: 1. This CDR3 has 14 amino acids. As DNA, the CDR3 is TGTGCCAGCAGTGAAGCGGACAGGGTCTACGAGCAGTACTTC. This codes for CASSEADRVYEQYF.

The rearrangement links TRBV5-1 to TRBJ1-2; 8 bases align to TRBD1. The CDR3 is made up of 15 amino acids. The trim removed 0 bases at V and 7 bases at J, leaving 8 bases unmatched. Germline V gene sequence: CDR1 SGHRS, CDR2 YFSETQ. CDR3 amino acids: CASSLAGQGAGGYTF. CDR3 DNA: TGCGCCAGCAGCTTGGCCGGGCAGGGGGCAGGTGGCTACACCTTC.